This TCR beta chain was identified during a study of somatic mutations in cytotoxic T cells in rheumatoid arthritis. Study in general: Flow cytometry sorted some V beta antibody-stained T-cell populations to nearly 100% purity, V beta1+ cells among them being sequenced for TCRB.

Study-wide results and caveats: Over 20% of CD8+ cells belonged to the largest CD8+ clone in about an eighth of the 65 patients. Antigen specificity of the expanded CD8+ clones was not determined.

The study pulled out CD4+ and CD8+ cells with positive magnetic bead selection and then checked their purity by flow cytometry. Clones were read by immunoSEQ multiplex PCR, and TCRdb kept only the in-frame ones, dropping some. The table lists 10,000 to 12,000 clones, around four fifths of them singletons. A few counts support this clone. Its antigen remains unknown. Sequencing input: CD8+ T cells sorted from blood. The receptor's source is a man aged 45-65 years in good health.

CDR3 sequence: CASFRGGAGELFF. The CDR3, as DNA: TGTGCCAGCTTTCGGGGAGGGGCCGGGGAGCTGTTTTTT. The V call is TRBV2, the J call TRBJ2-2, with 7 positions matching TRBD2. The CDR3 consists of 13 residues. The V gene end was trimmed by 8 bases and the J gene end by 6 bases; junction bases not matched to a gene: 6. Germline loops: CDR1 SNHLY, CDR2 FYNNEI.